The entry below describes one TCR beta chain. In its sample, this clone was seen a few times. The target of this receptor is not known. No much larger clone exists at a distance of one base, and base qualities are not known. The sample comes from a study of T cells in narcolepsy (dated by TCRdb to about 2018). Regarding the complete study: The study enrolled patients with narcolepsy type 1 or type 2 (NT1, NT2) together with healthy control donors. The study sought autoreactive T cells targeting hypocretin neuron self-antigens (hypocretin, TRIB2) in narcolepsy patients, using TCR Vbeta sequencing to track clonotypes in blood and CSF.

The CDR3, from cysteine to phenylalanine, totals 14 residues. Only the CDR3 portion is preserved as DNA: 42 bases, with reading frame beginning at the first base. Taken from the germline V gene, the CDR1 and CDR2 loops are MNHNS and SASEGT. V is cut by 4 bases and J by 7 bases, and the space between the germline ends is 13 bases. For TCR Vbeta sequencing, memory CD4+ T cells were sorted ex vivo from the peripheral blood of narcolepsy patients and healthy controls. Libraries were prepared through the immunoSEQ multiplex PCR assay. In its TCRdb copy, this immuneACCESS table keeps in-frame sequences only and misses some clones. Where compared with another copy, unresolved V genes explain less than half of these, and the others have no known cause. The sample table contains 30,000 to 40,000 clones; only one count was recorded for approximately 78% of them. The ten biggest clones cover roughly 2.6% of the sample.

On the study overall, not on this receptor specifically: HCRT-specific and TRIB2-specific autoreactive clonotypes were highlighted in plots that compared CD4+ T cell clonotypes in CSF versus blood from the same patient. Numbers of sequenced blood memory CD4+ clonotypes were comparable, averaging about 40,000 in patients and over 30,000 in controls. According to the report, autoreactive clonotypes were detected serially in the blood of the same patients and of different patients, but not in healthy controls. Some blood memory CD4+ repertoires from patients and controls contained no sequences matching autoreactive T cell clones.

Here the chain combines TRBV6-1 and TRBJ1-4; 5 matching bases give a weak D call of TRBD1. The specimen was CD45RA- memory CD4+ T cells from PBMCs. What this sample's cell subset or site label stands for: memory T cells sorted ex vivo from peripheral blood. This TCR was recovered from a human donor with narcolepsy. The CDR3 region has the sequence CASSGSGASEKLFF. The nucleotide sequence is given as TGTGCCAGCAGTGGGTCCGGGGCCAGTGAAAAACTGTTTTTT.